This record concerns one T cell receptor (beta chain) sequence. The sample comes from a study of cytomegalovirus exposure and HLA in healthy donors. This CDR3 has 15 residues. CDR1 is SNHLY and CDR2 is FYNNEI in the germline V gene. V shed 8 bases and J 2 bases; nucleotides not matched to a gene: 6. Primers: 60 Vbeta forward and 13 Jbeta reverse. As handled by the study authors: Roughly 10 million shared chains were among around 80 million unique TCR beta chains counted in a later analysis. TCRdb keeps only in-frame clones here, not all; method: immunoSEQ multiplex PCR. V and J calls and clone size follow that table, whereas D and trimming were derived from the DNA. The sample yields 100,000 to 120,000 clones, around 80% seen once.

The receptor's source is a man aged 25 to 45 in good health and CMV-seropositive. Sequenced sample: PBMCs. The chain joins TRBV2 to TRBJ2-1, with TRBD1 identical over 10 bases. DNA of the CDR3: TGTGCCAGCTTGCCCGGGACAGGGGCCTACAATGAGCAGTTCTTC. It codes for CASLPGTGAYNEQFF.